This entry lists 27 T cell receptor beta chains sequenced from one sample in a study of shared clonotypes between healthy human individuals. The data were produced by immunoSEQ multiplex PCR, yet TCRdb's version contains in-frame clones alone and is incomplete. The sample consists of some 2 million clones, roughly 95% of them appearing once. Input material: naive CD4+ T cells sorted from blood. Subset here: CD45RA+ positively selected. Source of these receptors: a man between 18 and 29 years old in good health.

This chain links TRBV6-5 with TRBJ1-4, with 9 bases lining up with TRBD1. V dropped 8 bases and J dropped 3; count of bases not matched to a gene: 4. CDR3 length equals 14 residues. Germline V gene lookup returns CDR1 MNHEY and CDR2 SVGAGI. The CDR3 protein is CASGRQGANEKLFF. In DNA, the CDR3 is TGTGCCAGCGGCCGACAGGGGGCTAATGAAAAACTGTTTTTT.

The table lists this clone with a few counts. The chain links TRBV25-1 to TRBJ2-3; possible D gene TRBD2, 5 bases. This CDR3 region has 16 residues. The germline gives CDR1 MGHDK, CDR2 SYGVNS. V lost 1 base, J lost 3 bases, and 14 bases lay in between. CDR3 loop: CASSEFVGERTDTQYF. CDR3 nucleotides: TGTGCCAGCAGTGAATTTGTGGGAGAGCGTACAGATACGCAGTATTTT.

The chain recombines TRBV2 with TRBJ1-1; D is possibly TRBD1 (5 bases). Looked up from germline, CDR1 is SNHLY and CDR2 is FYNNEI. Trimming took off 5 bases at V and 9 bases at J, with 10 bases between the two ends. The CDR3 covers 11 residues. The CDR3 sequence is CASSRQSQAFF. As DNA, the CDR3 is TGTGCCAGCAGTCGACAGTCCCAAGCTTTCTTT.

About this clone: Other nucleotide sequences from this sample produce the same CDR3. The genes are TRBV5-1 and TRBJ2-1, with 7 bases identical to TRBD2. This CDR3 is built from 14 residues. Germline CDR1 is SGHRS and CDR2 is YFSETQ. V was clipped by 5 bases and J by 3 bases; unmatched bases: 5. The CDR3 nucleotides read TGCGCCAGCAGTCCTGGCGGGAGCTACAATGAGCAGTTCTTC. Protein: CASSPGGSYNEQFF.

J is TRBJ2-7 and V is TRBV28; D unclear. V gave up 3 bases and J gave up 3 bases, with 12 bases separating them. The CDR3 runs to 14 residues. CDR1 and CDR2 (germline): MDHEN, SYDVKM. As DNA, the CDR3 is TGTGCCAGCAGTTTGCTGGGCGGCATCTACGAGCAGTACTTC. Protein sequence: CASSLLGGIYEQYF.

The chain has TRBV6-6 and TRBJ1-4; 7 bases match TRBD1. This CDR3 has 14 residues. V dropped 6 bases and J dropped 6; count of bases not matched to a gene: 7. Germline V gives CDR1 MNHNY, CDR2 SVGAGI (reference sequence). The CDR3 protein is CASRENRGHEKLFF. Here the CDR3 DNA reads TGTGCCAGCAGGGAAAACAGGGGACATGAAAAACTGTTTTTT.

This chain connects TRBV18 to TRBJ1-1; 7 nucleotides align to TRBD1. The CDR3 spans 13 residues. Per the germline V gene, CDR1 is KGHSH and CDR2 is LQKENI. J lost 3 bases, V lost 10 bases, and 8 bases had no gene match. The CDR3 DNA reads TGTGCCACCCTGACAGGGATAGACACTGAAGCTTTCTTT. It specifies CATLTGIDTEAFF.

Turning to this clone: This sample includes further DNA sequences coding for the same CDR3. The J gene is TRBJ1-5, the V gene TRBV5-1; D is uncertain. The CDR3 is 13 amino acids. Looked up from germline, CDR1 is SGHRS and CDR2 is YFSETQ. Trimming removed 3 bases from V and 0 bases from J, with 4 bases in between. The DNA of the CDR3 is TGCGCCAGCAGCTCAGATAGCAATCAGCCCCAGCATTTT. This codes for CASSSDSNQPQHF.

The sample holds one count of this clone. The V gene is TRBV5-6, the J gene TRBJ1-5; D is unresolved. From germline, CDR1 is SGHDT and CDR2 YYEEEE. Trimming took 2 bases from V and 5 from J, leaving 11 bases between them. This CDR3 spans 14 amino acids. CDR3: CASSFGLTYQPQHF. CDR3 DNA sequence: TGTGCCAGCAGCTTTGGGTTGACATATCAGCCCCAGCATTTT.

About this clone: This CDR3 is also generated by other DNA sequences in the sample. The genes are TRBV2 and TRBJ2-5, with 9 bases identical to TRBD1. Trimming removed 6 bases from V and 5 bases from J; junction bases left unmatched: 7. CDR3 length equals 14 residues. In germline, CDR1 is SNHLY, CDR2 FYNNEI. CDR3 residues: CASSLQGARETQYF. The CDR3 bases are TGTGCCAGCAGCCTACAGGGGGCGCGGGAGACCCAGTACTTC.

This chain joins TRBV5-4 and TRBJ2-4, with 10 bases matching TRBD1. CDR1 is SGHNT, CDR2 YYREEE, per germline (reference sequence). J lost 1 base, V lost 0 bases, and 1 base had no gene match. The CDR3 is made up of 16 amino acids. The chain's CDR3 is CASSLGGQGAKNIQYF. The CDR3 DNA is TGTGCCAGCAGCTTGGGGGGACAGGGGGCCAAAAACATTCAGTACTTC.

The chain joins TRBV2 to TRBJ2-7; 10 nucleotides line up with TRBD2. Trimming took 6 bases from V and 0 from J; bases not matched to a gene: 8. The CDR3 is made up of 16 amino acids. The germline gives CDR1 SNHLY, CDR2 FYNNEI. The CDR3 is CASRAFLAGDSYEQYF. The CDR3 region has the DNA TGTGCCAGCAGGGCCTTTCTAGCGGGGGACTCCTACGAGCAGTACTTC.

The CDR3 coding sequence is TGTGCCATCAAGCGGGACCGGGTCTACGAGCAGTACTTC. Encoded protein: CAIKRDRVYEQYF. V and J are TRBV2 and TRBJ2-7, with TRBD2 identical over 7 bases. CDR3 length: 13 amino acids. V was pared by 10 bases and J by 3 bases, with 9 bases of the junction left unmatched. Germline CDR1 SNHLY, CDR2 FYNNEI.

In the case of this clone: Other nucleotide sequences from this sample produce the same CDR3. This rearrangement joins TRBV28 to TRBJ1-5, with D uncertain. This CDR3 is 12 amino acids long. Trimming left V 5 bases short and J 6 bases short, with 8 bases between. CDR1 is MDHEN, CDR2 SYDVKM, per germline. The CDR3 nucleotides are TGTGCCAGCAGTCCTTCGGGTCAGCCCCAGCATTTT. It is translated as CASSPSGQPQHF.

This clone was seen once. The V and J genes are TRBV14 and TRBJ1-1; 11 bases fit TRBD1. Looked up from germline, CDR1 is SGHDN and CDR2 is FVKESK. V trimming: 3 bases; J trimming: 11 bases; junction bases outside the gene matches: 8. The CDR3 runs 14 residues. Here the CDR3 reads CASSQIGTGGLAFF. The CDR3 DNA is TGTGCCAGCAGCCAGATCGGGACAGGGGGTCTGGCTTTCTTT.

V gene TRBV2 combines with J gene TRBJ2-5; possible D gene TRBD2, 5 bases. Germline CDR1 is SNHLY and CDR2 is FYNNEI. Deletions cut 3 bases from V and 7 bases from J, with 12 bases between. The CDR3 spans 13 residues. This CDR3 reads CASSDFRAATQYF. CDR3 coding DNA: TGTGCCAGCAGTGATTTCCGAGCGGCGACCCAGTACTTC.

The chain combines TRBV2 with TRBJ1-5; TRBD1 matches at 8 bases. Germline V CDR1 and CDR2: SNHLY, FYNNEI. The V segment lost 5 bases and the J segment 5 bases; nucleotides outside the gene matches: 5. The CDR3 length is 14 residues. DNA of the CDR3: TGTGCCAGCAGTTCTCAGGGGGCCGATCAGCCCCAGCATTTT. Protein: CASSSQGADQPQHF.

This rearrangement joins TRBV6-1 to TRBJ1-1, with D tentatively TRBD1 (5 bases). CDR3 size: 13 residues. Trimming removed 3 bases from V and 7 bases from J, with 12 bases in between. Germline V gene data show CDR1 as MNHNS and CDR2 as SASEGT. CDR3: CASSEQGAGEAFF. CDR3 nucleotides: TGTGCCAGCAGTGAGCAGGGAGCGGGTGAAGCTTTCTTT.

The chain's CDR3 is CASTLRLGQGETEAFF. The CDR3 region has the DNA TGCGCCAGCACCCTTCGGCTAGGACAGGGGGAAACTGAAGCTTTCTTT. The chain couples TRBV5-1 to TRBJ1-1; 10 bases are a match to TRBD1. The trim removed 6 bases at V and 5 bases at J, leaving 13 bases unmatched. The CDR3 spans 16 residues. Germline assignment: CDR1 SGHRS and CDR2 YFSETQ.

The rearrangement links TRBV7-9 to TRBJ1-1, with TRBD1 identical over 7 bases. Germline CDR1 is SEHNR and CDR2 is FQNEAQ (reference sequence). V lost 5 bases, J lost 2 bases, and 5 bases stayed unmatched. The CDR3 sequence is 14 residues long. The chain's CDR3 is CASSRQGINTEAFF. The CDR3 nucleotides are TGTGCCAGCAGCCGACAGGGCATAAACACTGAAGCTTTCTTT.

Of note for this clone: Additional DNA sequences in this sample encode the identical CDR3. The genes are TRBV7-9 and TRBJ1-3; TRBD1 matches at 8 bases. The V gene end was trimmed by 3 bases and the J gene end by 1 base; junction bases not matched to a gene: 2. Germline CDR1 and CDR2: SEHNR and FQNEAQ (reference sequence). CDR3 size: 15 residues. CDR3 protein: CASSLQGASGNTIYF. DNA of the CDR3: TGTGCCAGCAGCTTGCAGGGGGCTTCTGGAAACACCATATATTTT.

The chain joins TRBV7-2 to TRBJ2-2; weak D call: TRBD1 (6 bases). The germline V gene encodes CDR1 SGHTA and CDR2 FQGNSA. This CDR3 comprises 16 residues. The ends were cut back, 5 bases at V and 4 bases at J, with 17 bases in the middle. Here the CDR3 reads CASSPTGARGTGELFF. The CDR3 coding sequence is TGTGCCAGCAGCCCGACAGGCGCCCGGGGCACCGGGGAGCTGTTTTTT. The full variable domain, rest sourced from reference TRBV7-2 and TRBJ2-2, is GAGVSQSPSNKVTEKGKDVELRCDPISGHTALYWYRQSLGQGLEFLIYFQGNSAPDKSGLPSDRFSAERTGGSVSTLTIQRTQQEDSAVYLCASSPTGARGTGELFFGEGSRLTVL.

The CDR3 loop reads CASSPQTGAGTNEKLFF. As DNA, the CDR3 is TGTGCCAGCAGTCCCCAAACAGGGGCGGGAACTAATGAAAAACTGTTTTTT. The chain joins TRBV27 to TRBJ1-4; TRBD1 matches at 7 bases. Losses at the gene ends were 5 bases for V and 1 base for J; bases not matched to a gene: 10. The CDR3 covers 17 residues. In germline, CDR1 is MNHEY, CDR2 SMNVEV (reference sequence).

V is TRBV5-1 and J is TRBJ1-4, with D perhaps matching TRBD1 (5 bases). Germline CDR1 reads SGHRS; CDR2 reads YFSETQ. The CDR3 is made up of 14 amino acids. The V and J ends lost 6 bases and 5 bases respectively, with 14 bases between them. The CDR3 sequence is CASNNGTQNEKLFF. In DNA form, the CDR3 reads TGCGCCAGCAACAACGGGACCCAGAATGAAAAACTGTTTTTT.

The rearrangement joins TRBV11-3 to TRBJ2-1; TRBD2 aligns across 12 bases. V lost 5 bases, J lost 5 bases, and 4 bases stayed unmatched. In germline, CDR1 is SGHNT, CDR2 YENEEA. This CDR3 is built from 15 residues. CDR3 sequence reads: CASSDLAGGNNEQFF. CDR3 bases: TGTGCCAGCAGCGACCTAGCGGGAGGGAACAATGAGCAGTTCTTC.

The gene calls are TRBV11-1 and TRBJ2-7; perhaps TRBD2 as D (6 bases). Germline values: CDR1 SGHAT, CDR2 FQDESV (reference sequence). Trimming removed 5 bases at V and 3 bases at J, with 17 bases between. The CDR3 runs to 15 residues. CDR3 region: CASSQHGGTYYEQYF. CDR3 bases: TGTGCCAGCAGCCAGCACGGCGGGACCTACTACGAGCAGTACTTC.

A note on this clone: Other DNA sequences in this sample translate to the same CDR3. The V and J genes are TRBV7-2 and TRBJ2-2; D unclear. Trimming took 6 bases from V and 3 from J, leaving 5 bases between them. Germline V lookup: CDR1 SGHTA, CDR2 FQGNSA. The CDR3 is 12 residues long. The CDR3 region is CASSRDTGELFF. CDR3 sequence (DNA): TGTGCCAGCAGTCGCGACACCGGGGAGCTGTTTTTT.